This T cell receptor beta chain was identified during a study of blood T cell repertoires in COVID-19. Whole-study context: There were acute and convalescent COVID-19 samples, and they came from the United States, Italy and Spain. PBMCs, B-cell-depleted T cells, or T cells were the source of the cDNA or gDNA that made up the material.

Sequencing used immunoSEQ multiplex PCR; TCRdb keeps in-frame clones, though not all of them. The sample consists of about 68,000 clones, roughly 84% of them appearing once. Germline loops: CDR1 KGHSH, CDR2 LQKENI. V lost 1 base to trimming and J lost 3 bases, with 9 bases between them. This CDR3 is built from 14 residues. This clonotype was obtained from a woman between 50 and 59 years old with acute or convalescent COVID-19. Specimen: peripheral blood. J is TRBJ2-5 and V is TRBV18; the D gene is possibly TRBD2 (6 bases). DNA for the CDR3: TGTGCCAGCTCACCACTCGGGGGTAAAGAGACCCAGTACTTC. This codes for CASSPLGGKETQYF.